This T cell receptor (beta chain) is drawn from a study of response to subunit inactivated influenza vaccine. General study findings and limits: The authors suggested that every seasonal influenza vaccination recruits few new T cells.

This clonotype was seen more than once but under ten times. The antigen is not known. Germline V lookup: CDR1 MGHRA, CDR2 YSYEKL. This CDR3 is 15 amino acids long. Unmatched junction bases numbered 5, after V lost 2 bases and J lost 4 bases. TCRdb used MiXCR to reprocess the RT-PCR reads, holding one entry per CDR3 protein. The table records approximately 250,000 distinct CDR3 sequences, 10% to 15% of them present only once. Sequences were derived from non-naive T cells sorted from PBMCs, sampled about 14 days before vaccination. The receptor comes from a man aged 45-65 years who received an inactivated influenza vaccine. The genes are TRBV4-1 and TRBJ2-1; 7 bases map to TRBD1. The CDR3 here is CASSQRDSRYNEQFF. In DNA form, the CDR3 reads TGCGCCAGCAGCCAAAGGGACAGTAGATACAATGAGCAGTTCTTC.